The clone carrying this T cell receptor (beta chain) was seen a handful of times. Treatment in this sample: oral pan-JAK inhibitor, 5-10 mg twice daily. Lesional scalp punch biopsies and peripheral blood came from alopecia areata patients. Investigators sorted PBMCs to obtain both CD4+ and CD8+ T cells. RNA extraction and reverse transcription yielded cDNA as sequencing template. Produced via immunoSEQ multiplex PCR; TCRdb's table is partial and in-frame only. The repertoire holds about 190,000 clones, with 45% to 65% as singletons. The data are from a study of CD8+ T cells in alopecia areata. The overall study: The drug, oral tofacitinib, was given to treated patients at 5 to 10 mg twice daily.

The V gene's germline CDR1 is SNHLY and CDR2 FYNNEI. The CDR3 spans 15 residues. The V segment lost 7 bases and the J segment 0 bases; nucleotides outside the gene matches: 6. This receptor was obtained from a human donor with alopecia areata. The starting material was CD4+ T cells sorted from blood, obtained at week 4, from a patient treated with tofacitinib. The genes are TRBV2 and TRBJ2-3, with TRBD2 matching over 8 bases. This CDR3 reads CASKVTSGSTDTQYF. The CDR3 nucleotides read TGTGCCAGCAAGGTCACTAGCGGAAGCACAGATACGCAGTATTTT. Variable domain in full (rest from reference TRBV2 and TRBJ2-3): EPEVTQTPSHQVTQMGQEVILRCVPISNHLYFYWYRQILGQKVEFLVSFYNNEISEKSEIFDDQFSVERPDGSNFTLKIRSTKLEDSAMYFCASKVTSGSTDTQYFGPGTRLTVL.